Below, 17 T cell receptor beta chains from the same sample are listed, as sequenced in a study of long-term antiretroviral therapy in people with HIV. This was the immunoSEQ v3.0 assay at survey level. The repertoire was sequenced with immunoSEQ multiplex PCR; TCRdb's copy has only in-frame clones and lacks some. The data contain around 30,000 clones, around 85% of them singletons. The sequences come from unsorted PBMCs, collected 3 years after starting antiretroviral therapy. The receptor source for this set is a middle-aged man with HIV.

V usage is TRBV5-1 and J usage is TRBJ2-3; perhaps TRBD2 as D (6 bases). The CDR3 is 14 amino acids. Germline CDR1 and CDR2: SGHRS and YFSETQ. Trimming stripped 7 bases from V and 2 bases from J, with 14 bases between. This CDR3 is CASGSGGNTDTQYF. CDR3 nucleotide sequence: TGCGCCAGCGGTAGTGGGGGGAACACAGATACGCAGTATTTT.

This chain joins TRBV29-1 and TRBJ2-3; D unclear. Germline V lookup: CDR1 SQVTM, CDR2 ANQGSEA. This CDR3 region has 8 residues. Trimming shortened V by 8 bases and J by 3 bases, and 0 bases separated the two germline ends. DNA of the CDR3: TGCAGCACAGATACGCAGTATTTT. Amino acids: CSTDTQYF.

This rearrangement joins TRBV7-9 to TRBJ1-2; no reliable D call. Trimming removed 5 bases at V and 6 bases at J, with 19 bases between. Germline assignment: CDR1 SEHNR and CDR2 FQNEAQ (reference sequence). This CDR3 is built from 15 residues. The CDR3 reads CASSPSGGIFNGYTF. Written as DNA, the CDR3 is TGTGCCAGCAGCCCCTCCGGAGGGATTTTTAATGGCTACACCTTC.

This chain links TRBV11-2 with TRBJ2-7, with D possibly matching TRBD1 (5 bases). The CDR3 covers 14 residues. The V end lost 4 bases, the J end lost 2 bases, and 12 bases lay between the germline ends. Germline lookup yields CDR1 SGHAT and CDR2 FQNNGV. The CDR3 loop is CASSSGHPPYEQYF. CDR3 nucleotide sequence: TGTGCCAGCAGCTCTGGACACCCTCCCTACGAGCAGTACTTC.

The V gene is TRBV30, the J gene TRBJ1-3, with 7 bases identical to TRBD1. CDR1 and CDR2 from the germline V gene are GTSNPN and SVGIG (reference sequence). V shed 5 bases and J 0 bases; nucleotides not matched to a gene: 13. This CDR3 is built from 17 residues. The CDR3 loop reads CAWARSGTAISGNTIYF. Written as DNA, the CDR3 is TGTGCCTGGGCAAGATCCGGGACAGCTATCTCTGGAAACACCATATATTTT.

The chain combines TRBV11-2 with TRBJ1-1; TRBD1 agrees at 9 bases. CDR1 is SGHAT, CDR2 FQNNGV, per germline. The CDR3 has 18 residues. Germline trimming cut 1 base from V and 0 bases from J; bases unmatched to any gene: 9. CDR3 nucleotides: TGTGCCAGCAGCTTAGGTCCAGGGACAGGGTTAGTGAACACTGAAGCTTTCTTT. This translates into CASSLGPGTGLVNTEAFF.

A few counts support this clone. This sample includes further DNA sequences coding for the same CDR3. The chain employs TRBV30 and TRBJ1-6, with D maybe TRBD1 (6 bases). Deletions cut 2 bases from V and 7 bases from J, with 12 bases between. CDR1 and CDR2 (germline): GTSNPN, SVGIG (reference sequence). The CDR3 extends over 14 amino acids. The CDR3 loop reads CAWSQGFRNSPLHF. The DNA for the CDR3 is TGTGCCTGGAGTCAGGGGTTTCGGAATTCACCCCTCCACTTT.

This clone has more than one count but fewer than ten. The V gene is TRBV7-9, the J gene TRBJ2-7; D is tentatively TRBD1 or TRBD2 (5 bases each). Trimming removed 0 bases at V and 2 bases at J, with 8 bases between. The V gene's germline CDR1 is SEHNR and CDR2 FQNEAQ (reference sequence). The CDR3 is 14 residues long. The CDR3 nucleotides read TGTGCCAGCAGCTTAGCGGGGGTGGCCTACGAGCAGTACTTC. Translated: CASSLAGVAYEQYF.

The rearrangement links TRBV7-9 to TRBJ1-2, with a tentative D call TRBD1 (5 bases). V lost 5 bases to trimming and J lost 7 bases, with 26 bases between them. CDR3 size: 17 residues. The germline V gene encodes CDR1 SEHNR and CDR2 FQNEAQ (reference sequence). Here the CDR3 reads CASSTSLGPRVRAGYTF. CDR3 nucleotides: TGTGCCAGCAGCACTTCCTTGGGGCCCAGGGTTCGCGCTGGCTACACCTTC.

This chain connects TRBV29-1 to TRBJ2-1, with 7 bases identical to TRBD2. The ends lost 4 bases at V and 6 bases at J; junction bases unmatched: 6. This CDR3 is built from 13 residues. Germline values: CDR1 SQVTM, CDR2 ANQGSEA. The CDR3 bases are TGCAGCGTTGCGGCAACGGGGGGCAATGAGCAGTTCTTC. Translation: CSVAATGGNEQFF.

As regards this clone: The sample contains more than one DNA sequence encoding this CDR3. The V call is TRBV6-1, the J call TRBJ1-3; unclear D gene. The V gene lost 3 bases and the J gene lost 0 bases, with 6 bases spanning the gap. The CDR3 runs 14 residues. Germline values: CDR1 MNHNS, CDR2 SASEGT. CDR3 coding DNA: TGTGCCAGCAGTGATGGAGTCTCTGGAAACACCATATATTTT. As protein: CASSDGVSGNTIYF.

This rearrangement joins TRBV27 to TRBJ1-4; D is possibly TRBD1 (6 bases). V was shortened by 5 bases and J by 0 bases, with 13 bases between the two germline ends. Per germline, CDR1 MNHEY and CDR2 SMNVEV (reference sequence). The CDR3 spans 16 residues. CDR3 bases: TGTGCCAGCAGTCCAGGACAGCGGGCAACTAATGAAAAACTGTTTTTT. Translating gives CASSPGQRATNEKLFF.

V usage is TRBV30 and J usage is TRBJ1-5, with unresolved D. The CDR3 has 13 residues. CDR1 and CDR2 from the germline V gene are GTSNPN and SVGIG (reference sequence). V was pared by 2 bases and J by 1 base, with 6 bases between. This CDR3 is CAWSWQSNQPQHF. CDR3 nucleotides: TGTGCCTGGAGTTGGCAGAGCAATCAGCCCCAGCATTTT.

The chain joins TRBV19 to TRBJ1-1; D is uncertain. Germline loops: CDR1 LNHDA, CDR2 SQIVND (reference sequence). This CDR3 spans 12 amino acids. Trimming pared 1 base from V and 8 bases from J, leaving 8 bases between. In DNA, the CDR3 is TGTGCCAGTAGTATAGCAGCGGGGGAAGCTTTCTTT. Protein product: CASSIAAGEAFF.

CDR3 DNA sequence: TGTGCCAGCAGTGAAGGGGGCGTCAGAGACTACGAGCAGTACTTC. Encoded protein: CASSEGGVRDYEQYF. The V call is TRBV25-1, the J call TRBJ2-7; TRBD1 is a possible D gene (6 bases). V was pared by 2 bases and J by 3 bases, with 14 bases between. CDR1 is MGHDK, CDR2 SYGVNS, per germline. The CDR3 length is 15 residues.

The V gene is TRBV9, the J gene TRBJ2-1; 16 positions match TRBD2. Germline loops: CDR1 SGDLS, CDR2 YYNGEE. The CDR3 is made up of 19 amino acids. The J segment lost 0 bases and the V segment lost 4 bases, leaving 7 bases of the junction unmatched. CDR3 sequence reads: CASSSGTSGRALSYNEQFF. The CDR3 coding sequence is TGTGCCAGCAGCAGCGGGACTAGCGGGAGGGCCCTCTCCTACAATGAGCAGTTCTTC.

This chain links TRBV10-3 with TRBJ1-1; tentative D call: TRBD1 (6 bases). V shed 6 bases and J shed 0 bases, with 8 bases lying between them. The CDR3 is made up of 13 amino acids. Germline assignment: CDR1 ENHRY and CDR2 SYGVKD. CDR3 amino acids: CAIRGDMNTEAFF. CDR3 coding DNA: TGTGCCATCAGAGGGGACATGAACACTGAAGCTTTCTTT.